This T cell receptor (beta chain) was identified during a study of T-cell reconstitution after alpha-beta-depleted transplantation in children. Whole-study results and caveats: In patients about two months after transplant, alpha-beta T cells reportedly arose from several hundred expanded graft clones. One year post-transplant, T-cell counts and diversity were largely derived from T cells produced anew.

TCRbeta library construction was performed incorporating unique molecular identifiers. TCRdb passed the PCR reads through MiXCR, listing each CDR3 protein once. The table has around 300,000 distinct CDR3 sequences, about 9.5% seen once. This CDR3 contains 10 residues. Germline CDR1 and CDR2: MDHEN and SYDVKM. V lost 7 bases, J lost 7 bases, and 8 bases lay in between. This clonotype has ten or more counts. Its specificity is unknown. The sample was PBMCs, taken before TCRalphabeta/CD19-depleted stem cell transplant. V usage is TRBV28 and J usage is TRBJ2-7; D uncertain. This TCR was sampled from a boy in the first two years of life with acute myeloid leukemia, due to receive a stem cell transplant. The CDR3, as DNA: TGTGCCAGCACCGGACCGGAGCAGTACTTC. Encoded protein: CASTGPEQYF.